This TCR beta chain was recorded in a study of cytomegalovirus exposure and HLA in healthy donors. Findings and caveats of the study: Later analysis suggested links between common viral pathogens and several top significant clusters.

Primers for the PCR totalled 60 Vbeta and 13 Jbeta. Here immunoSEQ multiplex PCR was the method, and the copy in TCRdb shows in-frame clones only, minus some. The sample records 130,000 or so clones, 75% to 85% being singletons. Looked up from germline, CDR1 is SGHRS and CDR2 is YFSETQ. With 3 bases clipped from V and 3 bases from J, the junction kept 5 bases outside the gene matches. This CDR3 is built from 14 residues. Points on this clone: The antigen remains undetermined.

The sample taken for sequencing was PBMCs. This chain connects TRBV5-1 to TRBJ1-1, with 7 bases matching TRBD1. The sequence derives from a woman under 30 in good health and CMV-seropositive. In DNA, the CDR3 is TGCGCCAGCAGCTACAGGGGCGCCGACACTGAAGCTTTCTTT. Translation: CASSYRGADTEAFF. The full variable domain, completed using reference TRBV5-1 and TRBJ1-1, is KAGVTQTPRYLIKTRGQQVTLSCSPISGHRSVSWYQQTPGQGLQFLFEYFSETQRNKGNFPGRFSGRQFSNSRSEMNVSTLELGDSALYLCASSYRGADTEAFFGQGTRLTVV.